Listed here are 20 T cell receptor beta chains from one sample, sequenced in a study of blood T cell repertoires in COVID-19. Assay used: immunoSEQ multiplex PCR; TCRdb lists only in-frame clones, some missing. The repertoire has tens of thousands of clones, 88% of them found once; the top ten carry over 7.5%. Specimen: peripheral blood. These receptor sequences come from a man between 45 and 60 years old with active COVID-19.

The chain combines TRBV5-1 with TRBJ1-2, with no clear D. Germline V gene data show CDR1 as SGHRS and CDR2 as YFSETQ. This CDR3 has 15 residues. V was shortened by 0 bases and J by 0 bases, with 9 bases between the two germline ends. The chain's CDR3 is CASSLGQEANYGYTF. The CDR3 DNA sequence: TGCGCCAGCAGCTTGGGGCAGGAAGCTAACTATGGCTACACCTTC. The variable domain in full, with the rest retrieved from reference TRBV5-1 and TRBJ1-2, is KAGVTQTPRYLIKTRGQQVTLSCSPISGHRSVSWYQQTPGQGLQFLFEYFSETQRNKGNFPGRFSGRQFSNSRSEMNVSTLELGDSALYLCASSLGQEANYGYTFGSGTRLTVV.

This clone was seen only a few times. The chain joins TRBV4-1 to TRBJ2-5; no clear D gene. Germline CDR1 MGHRA, CDR2 YSYEKL. This CDR3 has 13 amino acids. With 1 base removed from V and 5 bases from J, the gap between germline ends came to 8 bases. The CDR3: CASSQGALETQYF. The DNA for the CDR3 is TGCGCCAGCAGCCAAGGGGCTTTGGAGACCCAGTACTTC.

The chain joins TRBV5-1 to TRBJ2-2; D possibly corresponds to TRBD2 (5 bases). The CDR3 consists of 15 residues. Between the trimmed V and J ends, which lost 4 bases and 1 base, there was a span of 11 bases. Per germline, CDR1 SGHRS and CDR2 YFSETQ. CDR3 in DNA: TGCGCCAGCAGCGATCCGGGAAGGAACACCGGGGAGCTGTTTTTT. Its translation is CASSDPGRNTGELFF.

The chain links TRBV9 to TRBJ2-1, with 11 bases aligning to TRBD2. The length of the CDR3 is 15 residues. The germline V gene encodes CDR1 SGDLS and CDR2 YYNGEE. With V trimmed by 6 bases and J by 4 bases, 6 bases remained unmatched. The CDR3 sequence: CASTPGTSGYNEQFF. The CDR3 coding sequence is TGTGCCAGCACCCCCGGGACTAGCGGATACAATGAGCAGTTCTTC.

The CDR3: CASSRSGGSGEKLFF. The DNA for the CDR3 is TGTGCCAGCAGTCGTAGCGGAGGTTCCGGTGAAAAACTGTTTTTT. The chain combines TRBV6-5 with TRBJ1-4, with D unresolved. CDR3 length: 15 residues. V gave up 5 bases and J gave up 7 bases, with 17 bases separating them. Per the germline V gene, CDR1 is MNHEY and CDR2 is SVGAGI.

The CDR3 here is CASSQGGQGSYEQYF. The CDR3 bases are TGTGCCAGCAGCCAAGGTGGACAGGGGTCCTACGAGCAGTACTTC. The chain combines TRBV4-2 with TRBJ2-7; 9 bases match TRBD1. The CDR3 is 15 residues long. Germline CDR1 LGHNA, CDR2 YNFKEQ. V shed 1 base, J shed 1 base, and the junction held 2 bases outside the gene matches.

This clone has a handful of counts. The V gene is TRBV11-2, the J gene TRBJ1-1; 9 nucleotides align to TRBD1. The J segment lost 8 bases and the V segment lost 5 bases, leaving 9 bases of the junction unmatched. Per the germline V gene, CDR1 is SGHAT and CDR2 is FQNNGV. The CDR3 spans 14 residues. CDR3 bases: TGTGCCAGCAGCCAATCCAGACAGGGGGGAGAAGCTTTCTTT. Protein product: CASSQSRQGGEAFF.

This sequence joins TRBV5-1 and TRBJ2-7; D perhaps matches TRBD2 (6 bases). V was trimmed by 2 bases and J by 0 bases, leaving 9 bases between them. Germline-derived CDR1 and CDR2 are SGHRS and YFSETQ. The length of the CDR3 is 14 residues. CDR3 nucleotides: TGCGCCAGCAGCTTAGTCGGGGGCTCCTACGAGCAGTACTTC. It encodes CASSLVGGSYEQYF.

V and J are TRBV5-6 and TRBJ1-1, with 9 bases that match TRBD1. The CDR3 covers 13 residues. V lost 3 bases and J lost 4; bases outside the gene matches: 1. Germline assignment: CDR1 SGHDT and CDR2 YYEEEE. CDR3 sequence (DNA): TGTGCCAGCAGCTCGACAGGGGGCACTGAAGCTTTCTTT. As protein: CASSSTGGTEAFF.

The V call is TRBV7-9, the J call TRBJ2-2; D may be TRBD1 (6 bases). The CDR3 is 13 amino acids. The ends were cut back, 11 bases at V and 4 bases at J, with 14 bases in the middle. Germline V gene lookup returns CDR1 SEHNR and CDR2 FQNEAQ (reference sequence). The chain's CDR3 is CAHTYRVTGELFF. The CDR3 DNA reads as TGTGCCCACACCTACAGGGTCACCGGGGAGCTGTTTTTT.

The rearrangement joins TRBV7-9 to TRBJ2-7; TRBD2 might be the D (5 bases). This CDR3 spans 15 amino acids. V dropped 4 bases and J dropped 0 bases, with 13 bases sitting between them. Germline V gene lookup returns CDR1 SEHNR and CDR2 FQNEAQ (reference sequence). CDR3 residues: CASSSRTGDSYEQYF. CDR3 DNA: TGTGCCAGCAGCTCAAGGACTGGGGACTCCTACGAGCAGTACTTC.

CDR3 bases: TGCGCCAGCAGCTCTCTAGCGGGAGGGTCCTACGAGCAGTACTTC. Protein product: CASSSLAGGSYEQYF. This chain joins TRBV5-1 and TRBJ2-7; 12 bases line up with TRBD2. With V trimmed by 3 bases and J by 1 base, 2 bases remained unmatched. The CDR3 spans 15 residues. Per the germline V gene, CDR1 is SGHRS and CDR2 is YFSETQ.

The rearrangement uses TRBV4-3 and TRBJ2-7; TRBD2 aligns across 10 bases. The CDR3 totals 18 residues. The germline V gene encodes CDR1 LGHNA and CDR2 YSLEER. V was clipped by 1 base and J by 0 bases; unmatched bases: 9. DNA for the CDR3: TGCGCCAGCAGCCAAGGAGGTTACGGGACTAGCGACTCCTACGAGCAGTACTTC. Protein: CASSQGGYGTSDSYEQYF.

This clone was observed once. The chain joins TRBV7-9 to TRBJ2-7, with D perhaps TRBD2 (6 bases). Germline CDR1 SEHNR, CDR2 FQNEAQ (reference sequence). The CDR3 covers 15 residues. V was pared by 5 bases and J by 4 bases, with 18 bases between. DNA of the CDR3: TGTGCCAGCAGCGCGTGGCGGGGAAAAAAGTACGAGCAGTACTTC. It codes for CASSAWRGKKYEQYF.

The genes are TRBV5-1 and TRBJ1-2; 8 positions match TRBD1. The germline CDR1 and CDR2 sequences are SGHRS and YFSETQ. This CDR3 contains 14 residues. J lost 3 bases, V lost 4 bases, and 5 bases had no gene match. The CDR3 coding sequence is TGCGCCAGCAGCCCCGGACAGGGTGACTATGGCTACACCTTC. Its translation is CASSPGQGDYGYTF.

The gene calls are TRBV5-3 and TRBJ2-7; tentative D call: TRBD1 (5 bases). TRBV5-3 is labeled an ORF, and its function is uncertain. The CDR3 runs 13 residues. V lost 0 bases and J 3 bases, leaving 7 bases between the germline ends. In DNA form, the CDR3 reads TGTGCCAGAAGCTTGGTAGGGGTCTACGAGCAGTACTTC. Residues: CARSLVGVYEQYF.

The CDR3 nucleotides read TGTGCCAGCAGTGGGACTAGCGGGAGGGCCGGGGAGCTGTTTTTT. This translates into CASSGTSGRAGELFF. V and J are TRBV2 and TRBJ2-2; 15 bases map to TRBD2. Losses at the gene ends were 4 bases for V and 6 bases for J; bases not matched to a gene: 0. Germline CDR1 reads SNHLY; CDR2 reads FYNNEI. This CDR3 spans 15 amino acids.

The gene calls are TRBV29-1 and TRBJ2-5; D unresolved. This CDR3 is built from 11 residues. Germline CDR1 SQVTM, CDR2 ANQGSEA. V was pared by 6 bases and J by 3 bases, with 8 bases between. This CDR3 is CSVTQKETQYF. The CDR3 DNA is TGCAGCGTAACACAGAAAGAGACCCAGTACTTC.

The chain has TRBV3-1 (or the pseudogene TRBV3-2) and TRBJ2-2; no clear D. Trimming removed 3 bases from V and 8 bases from J, with 10 bases in between. The CDR3 length is 13 residues. CDR1 and CDR2 (germline): LGHDT, YNNKEL (reference sequence). The CDR3 bases are TGTGCCAGCAGCCATGCAGCGACGGGGGAGCTGTTTTTT. It codes for CASSHAATGELFF.

The V call is TRBV5-6, the J call TRBJ1-1, with TRBD1 matching 10 bases. The germline V gene has CDR1 SGHDT and CDR2 YYEEEE. The CDR3 runs 16 residues. The ends lost 4 bases at V and 1 base at J; junction bases unmatched: 7. The CDR3 coding sequence is TGTGCCAGCAGCAACCGGGACAGGGGTCCGAACACTGAAGCTTTCTTT. It is translated as CASSNRDRGPNTEAFF.